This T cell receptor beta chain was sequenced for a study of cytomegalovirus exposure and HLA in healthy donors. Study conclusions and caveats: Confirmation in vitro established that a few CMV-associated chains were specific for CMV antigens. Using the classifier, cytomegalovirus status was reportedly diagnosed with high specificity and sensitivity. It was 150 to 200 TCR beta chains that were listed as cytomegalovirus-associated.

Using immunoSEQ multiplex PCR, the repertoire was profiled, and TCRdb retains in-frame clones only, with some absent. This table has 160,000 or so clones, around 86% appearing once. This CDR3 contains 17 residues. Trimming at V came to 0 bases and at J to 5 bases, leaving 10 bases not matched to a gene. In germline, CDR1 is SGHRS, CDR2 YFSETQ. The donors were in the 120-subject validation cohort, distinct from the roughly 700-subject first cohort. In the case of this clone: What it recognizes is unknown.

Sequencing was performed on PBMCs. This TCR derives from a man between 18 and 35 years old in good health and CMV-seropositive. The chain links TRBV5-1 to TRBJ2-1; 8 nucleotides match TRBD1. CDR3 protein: CASSLDFVGTGNNEQFF. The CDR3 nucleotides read TGCGCCAGCAGCTTGGATTTTGTAGGGACAGGAAACAATGAGCAGTTCTTC.